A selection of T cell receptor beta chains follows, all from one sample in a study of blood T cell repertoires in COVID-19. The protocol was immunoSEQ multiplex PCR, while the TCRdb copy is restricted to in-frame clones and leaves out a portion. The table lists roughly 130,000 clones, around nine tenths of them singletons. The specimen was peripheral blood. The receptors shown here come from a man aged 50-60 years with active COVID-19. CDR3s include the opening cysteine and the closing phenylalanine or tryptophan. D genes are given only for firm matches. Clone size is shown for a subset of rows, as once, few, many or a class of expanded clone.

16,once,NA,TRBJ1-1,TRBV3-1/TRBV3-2,TGTGCCAGCAGCCTATGGACAGAAGGAGGCCCCATGCGTGCTTTCTTT,CASSLWTEGGPMRAFF
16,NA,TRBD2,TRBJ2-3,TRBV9,TGTGCCAGCAGCAGAGGGGGTAGCGGGGAACTAGATACGCAGTATTTT,CASSRGGSGELDTQYF
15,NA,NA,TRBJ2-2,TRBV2,TGTGCCAGCCGGGTAATAGCGTGGAGCACCGGGGAGCTGTTTTTT,CASRVIAWSTGELFF
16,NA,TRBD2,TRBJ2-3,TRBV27,TGTGCCAGCATCGCGACTAGCGGGGGGGCCAGAGATACGCAGTATTTT,CASIATSGGARDTQYF
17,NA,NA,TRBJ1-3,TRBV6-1,TGTGCCAGCAGTGAAGTGGGAGGACTGGTCTCTGGAAACACCATATATTTT,CASSEVGGLVSGNTIYF
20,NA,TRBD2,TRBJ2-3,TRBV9,TGTGCCAGCAGCGCCCCAAACGTGTCCTTAGCGGGGGGAAGCACAGATACGCAGTATTTT,CASSAPNVSLAGGSTDTQYF
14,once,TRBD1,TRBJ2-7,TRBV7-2,TGTGCCAGCAGCTTCTCCGGGACAGGGGTCGAGCAGTACTTC,CASSFSGTGVEQYF
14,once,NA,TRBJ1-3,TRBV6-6,TGTGCCAGCACCAGGACCGGGACTGGAAACACCATATATTTT,CASTRTGTGNTIYF
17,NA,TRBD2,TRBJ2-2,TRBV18,TGTGCCAGCTCACCACCGATCGGCGGGAGGGACACCGGGGAGCTGTTTTTT,CASSPPIGGRDTGELFF
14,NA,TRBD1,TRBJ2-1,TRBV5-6,TGTGCCAGCAGCTTCTGGACAGGGAATGATGAGCAGTTCTTC,CASSFWTGNDEQFF
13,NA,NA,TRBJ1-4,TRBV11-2,TGTGCCAGCAGCTTTACAACTAATGAAAAACTGTTTTTT,CASSFTTNEKLFF
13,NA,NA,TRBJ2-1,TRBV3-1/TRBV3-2,TGTGCCAGCAGCCAAGGGAGGGCGGGTGAGCAGTTCTTC,CASSQGRAGEQFF
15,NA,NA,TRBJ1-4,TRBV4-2,TGTGCCAGCAGCCAAGTGGGGCAGAGGAATGAAAAACTGTTTTTT,CASSQVGQRNEKLFF
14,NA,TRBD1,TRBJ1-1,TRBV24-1,TGTGCCACCAGTGAAGGACAGGGGGACACTGAAGCTTTCTTT,CATSEGQGDTEAFF
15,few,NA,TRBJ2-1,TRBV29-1,TGCAGCGTTGGGGGCCACAGGGCCTTTTACAATGAGCAGTTCTTC,CSVGGHRAFYNEQFF
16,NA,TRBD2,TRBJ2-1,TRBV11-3,TGTGCCAGCAGCCACCCTTGGGGACTAGTTCCAGATGAGCAGTTCTTC,CASSHPWGLVPDEQFF
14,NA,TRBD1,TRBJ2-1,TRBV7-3,TGTGCCAGCAGCCTATCTCCAGGGGGCGGTGAGCAGTTCTTC,CASSLSPGGGEQFF
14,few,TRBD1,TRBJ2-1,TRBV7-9,TGTGCCAGCAGCCGGGGTGACAGGGACAATGAGCAGTTCTTC,CASSRGDRDNEQFF
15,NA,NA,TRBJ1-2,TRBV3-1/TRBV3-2,TGTGCCAGCAGCACGACAGAAACCTGGGGCTATGGCTACACCTTC,CASSTTETWGYGYTF
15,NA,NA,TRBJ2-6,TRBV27,TGTGCCAGCAGTTTTTTATTGGGAGGAGCCAACGTCCTGACTTTC,CASSFLLGGANVLTF
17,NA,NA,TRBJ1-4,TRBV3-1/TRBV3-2,TGTGCCAGCAGCCAAGTCGGGAGGCCGGCCGACATCGTAAAACTGTTTTTT,CASSQVGRPADIVKLFF
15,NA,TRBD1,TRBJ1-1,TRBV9,TGTGCCAGCAGCGGCACCGGGACAGTGAACACTGAAGCTTTCTTT,CASSGTGTVNTEAFF
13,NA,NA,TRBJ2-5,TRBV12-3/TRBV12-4,TGTGCCAGCAGTCAGGGCAGAGGAGAGACCCAGTACTTC,CASSQGRGETQYF
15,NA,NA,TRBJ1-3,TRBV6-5,TGTGCCACCCAGGGACAAGTAACTTCTGGAAACACCATATATTTT,CATQGQVTSGNTIYF
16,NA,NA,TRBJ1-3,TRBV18,TGTGCCAGCTCACTAGACATACAGAGCTCTGGAAACACCATATATTTT,CASSLDIQSSGNTIYF
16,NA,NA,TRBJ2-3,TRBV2,TGTGCCAGCAGTGAATTACAGGGAGCTGGCAGGGATACGCAGTATTTT,CASSELQGAGRDTQYF
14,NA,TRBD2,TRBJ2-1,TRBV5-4,TGTGCCAGCAGCTCCACTAGCGGAAGCAATGAGCAGTTCTTC,CASSSTSGSNEQFF
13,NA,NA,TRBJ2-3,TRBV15,TGTGCCACCAGCAGCGGGGTTACAGATACGCAGTATTTT,CATSSGVTDTQYF
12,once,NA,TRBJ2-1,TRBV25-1,TGTGCCAGCAGTGAAGGTCGGAGAGAGCAGTTCTTC,CASSEGRREQFF
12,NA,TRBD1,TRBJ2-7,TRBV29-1,TGCAGCGCTGGACAGGGGGCCTACGAGCAGTACTTC,CSAGQGAYEQYF
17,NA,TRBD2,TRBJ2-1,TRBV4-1,TGCGCCAGCAGCCAAGAGACGACTAGCGGCTCTGGCAATGAGCAGTTCTTC,CASSQETTSGSGNEQFF
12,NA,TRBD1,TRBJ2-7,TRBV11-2,TGTGCCAGCAGTTCACAACCGGGACAGGGGACCTTC,CASSSQPGQGTF
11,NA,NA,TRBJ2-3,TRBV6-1,TGTGCCAGCAGTGAGGGGGGTGGGCAGTATTTT,CASSEGGGQYF
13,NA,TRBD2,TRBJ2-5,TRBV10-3,TGTGCCATCAGCGCGGGAGTTCGAGAGACCCAGTACTTC,CAISAGVRETQYF
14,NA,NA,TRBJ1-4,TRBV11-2,TGTGCCAGCAGCAGGAGTGCAACTAATGAAAAACTGTTTTTT,CASSRSATNEKLFF
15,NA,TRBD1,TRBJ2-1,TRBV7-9,TGTGCCAGCAGCCCGCCGGGACAGCGGAGAAATGAGCAGTTCTTC,CASSPPGQRRNEQFF
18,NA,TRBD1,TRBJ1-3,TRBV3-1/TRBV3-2,TGTGCCAGCAGCCAAGTTAGGGCCCGGGCCAGGGGGAAGTTCACCATATATTTT,CASSQVRARARGKFTIYF
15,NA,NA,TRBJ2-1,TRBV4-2,TGTGCCAGCAGCCAAGAGGCGGGGACGTACAATGAGCAGTTCTTC,CASSQEAGTYNEQFF
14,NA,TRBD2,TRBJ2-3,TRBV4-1,TGCGCCAGCAGCCAAGGACTAGCGAGATTTGCGCAGTATTTT,CASSQGLARFAQYF
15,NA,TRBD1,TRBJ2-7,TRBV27,TGTGCCAGCAGTTTATACCCCGCAGGGGGCAGGGAGCAGTACTTC,CASSLYPAGGREQYF
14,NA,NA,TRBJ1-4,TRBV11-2,TGTGCCAGCAGCTTAGTACAGGGAGGGGAAAAACTGTTTTTT,CASSLVQGGEKLFF
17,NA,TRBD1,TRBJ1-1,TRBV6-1,TGTGCCAGCAGTGAAGCGGGACAGGGGGGCCCTAACACTGAAGCTTTCTTT,CASSEAGQGGPNTEAFF